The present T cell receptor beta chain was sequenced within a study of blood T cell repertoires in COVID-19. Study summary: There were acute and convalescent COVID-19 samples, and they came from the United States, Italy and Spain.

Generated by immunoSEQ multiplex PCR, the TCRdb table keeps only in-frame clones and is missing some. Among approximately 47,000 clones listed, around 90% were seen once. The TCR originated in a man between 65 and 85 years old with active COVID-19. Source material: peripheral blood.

CDR3 residues: CASSPELEETQYF. CDR3 sequence (DNA): TGTGCCAGCAGCCCCGAGCTTGAAGAGACCCAGTACTTC. The chain employs TRBV9 and TRBJ2-5; D is unresolved. Germline V gives CDR1 SGDLS, CDR2 YYNGEE. This CDR3 region has 13 residues. V was pared by 4 bases and J by 3 bases, with 10 bases between.